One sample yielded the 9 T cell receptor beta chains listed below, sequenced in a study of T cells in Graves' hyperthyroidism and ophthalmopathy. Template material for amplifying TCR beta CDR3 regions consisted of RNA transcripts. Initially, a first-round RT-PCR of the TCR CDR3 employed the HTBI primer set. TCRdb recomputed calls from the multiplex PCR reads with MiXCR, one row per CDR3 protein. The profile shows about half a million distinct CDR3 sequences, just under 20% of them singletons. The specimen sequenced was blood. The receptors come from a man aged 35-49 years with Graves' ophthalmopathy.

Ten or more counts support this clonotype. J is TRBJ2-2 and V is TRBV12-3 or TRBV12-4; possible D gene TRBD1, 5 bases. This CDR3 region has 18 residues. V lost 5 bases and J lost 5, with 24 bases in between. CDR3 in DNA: TGTGCCAGCAGTCCCAGGCCAGACAGTCGCGATGGGACCGGGGAGCTGTTTTTT. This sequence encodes CASSPRPDSRDGTGELFF.

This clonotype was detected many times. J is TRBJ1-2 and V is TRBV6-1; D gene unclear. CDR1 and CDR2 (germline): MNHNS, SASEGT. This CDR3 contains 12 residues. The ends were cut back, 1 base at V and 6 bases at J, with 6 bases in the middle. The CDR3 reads CASSEDGDGYTF. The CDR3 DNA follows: TGTGCCAGCAGTGAAGACGGGGATGGCTACACCTTC.

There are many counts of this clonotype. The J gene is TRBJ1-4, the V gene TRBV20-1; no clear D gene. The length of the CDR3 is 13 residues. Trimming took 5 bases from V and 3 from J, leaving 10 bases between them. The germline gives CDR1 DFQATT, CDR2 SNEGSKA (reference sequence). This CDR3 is CSACPGANEKLFF. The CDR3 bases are TGCAGTGCTTGCCCCGGGGCTAATGAAAAACTGTTTTTT.

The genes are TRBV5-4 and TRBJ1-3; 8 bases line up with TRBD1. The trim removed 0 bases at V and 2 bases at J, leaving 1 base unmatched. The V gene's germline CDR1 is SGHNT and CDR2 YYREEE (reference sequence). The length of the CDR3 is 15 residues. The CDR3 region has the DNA TGTGCCAGCAGCTTGGGGACAGGGACTGGAAACACCATATATTTT. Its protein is CASSLGTGTGNTIYF.

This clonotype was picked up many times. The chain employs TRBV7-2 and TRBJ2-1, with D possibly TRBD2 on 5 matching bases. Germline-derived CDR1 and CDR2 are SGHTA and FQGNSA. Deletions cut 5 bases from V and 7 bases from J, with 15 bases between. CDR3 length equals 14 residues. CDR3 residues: CASSLAGPINEQFF. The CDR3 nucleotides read TGTGCCAGCAGCCTGGCGGGTCCGATTAATGAGCAGTTCTTC.

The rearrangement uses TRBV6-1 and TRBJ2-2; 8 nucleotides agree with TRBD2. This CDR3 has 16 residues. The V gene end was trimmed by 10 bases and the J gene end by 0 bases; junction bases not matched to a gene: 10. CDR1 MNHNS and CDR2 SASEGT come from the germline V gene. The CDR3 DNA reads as TGTGCCATCCCTGTGGCGGGAGGACCGAACACCGGGGAGCTGTTTTTT. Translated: CAIPVAGGPNTGELFF.

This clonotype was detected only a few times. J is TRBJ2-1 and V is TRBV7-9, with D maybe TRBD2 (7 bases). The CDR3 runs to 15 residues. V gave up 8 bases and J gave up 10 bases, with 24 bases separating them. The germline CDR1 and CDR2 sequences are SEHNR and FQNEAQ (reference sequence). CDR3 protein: CASPSRGEGRIEQFF. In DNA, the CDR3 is TGTGCCAGCCCCTCTAGGGGGGAGGGCCGAATAGAGCAGTTCTTC.

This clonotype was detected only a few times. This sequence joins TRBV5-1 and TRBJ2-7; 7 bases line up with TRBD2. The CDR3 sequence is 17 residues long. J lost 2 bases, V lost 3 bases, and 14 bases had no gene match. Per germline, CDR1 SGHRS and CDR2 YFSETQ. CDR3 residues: CASSSTPPGLITYEQYF. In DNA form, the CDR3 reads TGCGCCAGCAGCTCCACACCACCGGGACTAATCACCTACGAGCAGTACTTC.

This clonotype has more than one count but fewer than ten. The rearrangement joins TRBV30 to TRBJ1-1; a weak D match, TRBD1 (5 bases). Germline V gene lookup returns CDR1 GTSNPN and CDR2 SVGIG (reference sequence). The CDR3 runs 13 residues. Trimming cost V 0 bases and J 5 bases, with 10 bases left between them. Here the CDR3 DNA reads TGTGCCTGGAGTGTAGGGACGGGTACTGAAGCTTTCTTT. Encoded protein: CAWSVGTGTEAFF.